There are many counts of the clone carrying this T cell receptor (beta chain). The repertoire was sequenced with immunoSEQ multiplex PCR; TCRdb's copy has only in-frame clones and lacks some. The sample yields about 250,000 clones, under 90% seen once. This specimen belongs to a study of blood T cell repertoires in COVID-19. The source material was PBMCs or T cells enriched from blood (not recorded which). This sequence originates from a man in his late teens or twenties who had recovered from COVID-19.

This chain's CDR3 is CASTLRDRGIYGYTF. The CDR3 DNA is TGTGCCAGCACCCTCCGGGACAGGGGGATCTATGGCTACACCTTC. This chain uses TRBV9 with TRBJ1-2, with 11 bases identical to TRBD1. V was pared by 6 bases and J by 4 bases, with 8 bases of the junction left unmatched. Germline lookup yields CDR1 SGDLS and CDR2 YYNGEE. This CDR3 has 15 residues. Combining the CDR3 with reference TRBV9 and TRBJ1-2 gives the whole variable domain DSGVTQTPKHLITATGQRVTLRCSPRSGDLSVYWYQQSLDQGLQFLIQYYNGEERAKGNILERFSAQQFPDLHSELNLSSLELGDSALYFCASTLRDRGIYGYTFGSGTRLTVV.